One and the same sample provided the 8 T cell receptor beta chains below, sequenced in a study of control samples from healthy donors and cancer patients. Only in-frame clones appear in the TCRdb table, and some are missing; sequencing was by immunoSEQ multiplex PCR. The profile shows 140,000 or so clones, roughly 90% of them singletons. The material sequenced was blood. Receptors originate from a man younger than 45 in good health.

In its sample, this clone was seen once. The rearrangement joins TRBV11-3 to TRBJ2-2, with 8 bases matching TRBD1. V dropped 4 bases and J dropped 4; count of bases not matched to a gene: 5. This CDR3 has 15 residues. CDR1 and CDR2 (germline): SGHNT, YENEEA. CDR3 loop: CASSSGTGPTGELFF. CDR3 bases: TGTGCCAGCAGCTCAGGGACAGGCCCCACCGGGGAGCTGTTTTTT.

The chain has TRBV24-1 and TRBJ1-5; 11 nucleotides agree with TRBD1. Germline trimming cut 4 bases from V and 5 bases from J; bases unmatched to any gene: 9. The germline gives CDR1 KGHDR, CDR2 SFDVKD. The CDR3 runs to 17 residues. The CDR3 DNA reads as TGTGCCACCAGTGACCCGGGACAGGGGGAATCCCATCAGCCCCAGCATTTT. Its protein is CATSDPGQGESHQPQHF.

The rearrangement links TRBV21-1 to TRBJ2-2. TRBV21-1 is a pseudogene segment. This CDR3 contains 17 residues. In DNA form, the CDR3 reads TGTGCCAGCAGCAAAGACAACTTAGGACGTAACACCGGGGAGCTGTTTTTT. It encodes CASSKDNLGRNTGELFF.

The V call is TRBV7-9, the J call TRBJ2-7; a possible D gene is TRBD2 (5 bases). This CDR3 comprises 17 residues. V lost 5 bases and J lost 0, with 20 bases in between. Per the germline V gene, CDR1 is SEHNR and CDR2 is FQNEAQ (reference sequence). The CDR3 protein is CASSPYRPGLSSYEQYF. CDR3 sequence (DNA): TGTGCCAGCAGCCCTTATAGACCGGGATTAAGCTCCTACGAGCAGTACTTC.

This clone has only one observation. The chain combines TRBV15 with TRBJ1-1; D remains unclear. CDR3 length: 13 residues. Germline CDR1 is LNHNV and CDR2 is YYDKDF (reference sequence). Trimming took 5 bases from V and 7 from J, leaving 14 bases between them. The CDR3, as DNA: TGTGCCACCAGCGTACCTAAGGAGGATGAAGCTTTCTTT. It yields the protein CATSVPKEDEAFF.

V usage is TRBV6-2 or TRBV6-3 and J usage is TRBJ2-7; D is unclear. The germline V and J ends were trimmed by 0 bases and 1 base, with 13 bases remaining between them. The CDR3 runs to 16 residues. Germline values: CDR1 MNHEY, CDR2 SVGEGT. This CDR3 is CASSYSRVSESYEQYF. The CDR3, as DNA: TGTGCCAGCAGTTACTCTCGGGTCTCGGAGTCCTACGAGCAGTACTTC.

Written as DNA, the CDR3 is TGTGCCAGCAGCCAGGCCTTAGCCCAGTACTTC. The encoded protein is CASSQALAQYF. The chain couples TRBV14 to TRBJ2-5; D call uncertain. Germline V gene data show CDR1 as SGHDN and CDR2 as FVKESK. The length of the CDR3 is 11 residues. Between the trimmed V and J ends, which lost 3 bases and 9 bases, there was a span of 8 bases.

This sequence joins TRBV6-2 or TRBV6-3 and TRBJ1-1; D possibly corresponds to TRBD1 (5 bases). The germline gives CDR1 MNHEY, CDR2 SVGEGT. This CDR3 contains 16 residues. Trimming pared 2 bases from V and 0 bases from J, leaving 13 bases between. DNA of the CDR3: TGTGCCAGCAGTTACCGGATCTCAGGGATGAACACTGAAGCTTTCTTT. Residues: CASSYRISGMNTEAFF.